Each of the 23 T cell receptor beta chains below was sequenced from the same sample in a study of blood T cells in healthy people across ages. A second PCR, run for roughly 6 to 11 cycles, used a sample-barcoded 5' primer plus a J-beta primer mix. TCRdb processed the 5' RACE reads anew with MiXCR; each CDR3 protein has one entry. The sample yields some 900,000 distinct CDR3 sequences, 29% seen once. The sequencing sample was made of blood. The receptors shown here come from a woman older than 75 in good health.

This clonotype was seen repeatedly, ten times or more. The chain combines TRBV7-2 with TRBJ2-7, with 7 bases fitting TRBD1. This CDR3 comprises 15 residues. The V gene end was trimmed by 1 base and the J gene end by 5 bases; junction bases not matched to a gene: 8. Germline CDR1 is SGHTA and CDR2 is FQGNSA. The CDR3 reads CASSLGGYRGNEQYF. The CDR3 coding sequence is TGTGCCAGCAGCTTAGGGGGGTACAGGGGTAACGAGCAGTACTTC.

In this sample, this clonotype turned up once. This rearrangement joins TRBV2 to TRBJ1-4; D perhaps matches TRBD1 (5 bases). CDR1 and CDR2 from the germline V gene are SNHLY and FYNNEI. The CDR3 sequence is 16 residues long. V lost 0 bases, J lost 4 bases, and 12 bases lay in between. CDR3 in DNA: TGTGCCAGCAGTGAAGCGGTTTGGGGGGATAATGAAAAACTGTTTTTT. As protein: CASSEAVWGDNEKLFF.

The J gene is TRBJ2-4, the V gene TRBV27; D assignment may be TRBD1 or TRBD2 (5 bases each). The V gene's germline CDR1 is MNHEY and CDR2 SMNVEV (reference sequence). V lost 8 bases, J lost 13 bases, and 21 bases lay in between. The CDR3 runs 13 residues. Here the CDR3 DNA reads TGTGCCAGCTCAGGGTATATGACGGAGGCCCAGTACTTC. Protein product: CASSGYMTEAQYF.

This clonotype has a handful of counts. Since a much larger clone is just one base distant, this may be a read error. The V and J genes are TRBV20-1 and TRBJ2-7, with TRBD2 matching over 11 bases. The CDR3 has 16 amino acids. V dropped 4 bases and J dropped 7; count of bases not matched to a gene: 15. The germline V gene encodes CDR1 DFQATT and CDR2 SNEGSKA (reference sequence). The CDR3 coding sequence is TGCAGTGCTACCGGACTAGCGGGTGACCTGAACAATGAGCAGTACTTC. Protein: CSATGLAGDLNNEQYF.

In this sample, this clonotype turned up many times. The chain recombines TRBV12-3 or TRBV12-4 with TRBJ2-5; perhaps D is TRBD1 or TRBD2 (6 bases each). CDR3 length: 15 residues. With 3 bases removed from V and 4 bases from J, the gap between germline ends came to 15 bases. The CDR3 DNA follows: TGTGCCAGCAGTTTTAGGGGGGCTGGGGGAGAGACCCAGTACTTC. It encodes CASSFRGAGGETQYF.

J is TRBJ1-2 and V is TRBV7-2, with a possible D match to TRBD1 (6 bases). Per germline, CDR1 SGHTA and CDR2 FQGNSA. The CDR3 has 15 residues. V was trimmed by 1 base and J by 7 bases, leaving 16 bases between them. The CDR3, as DNA: TGTGCCAGCAGCTTAGAAGTAACAGGGATCGGTGGCTACACCTTC. Its translation: CASSLEVTGIGGYTF.

This clonotype was seen more than once but under ten times. The rearrangement links TRBV10-3 to TRBJ2-2; a weak D match, TRBD2 (5 bases). The CDR3 is 15 amino acids. The germline V and J ends were trimmed by 0 bases and 2 bases, with 7 bases remaining between them. Germline CDR1 and CDR2: ENHRY and SYGVKD. The CDR3 bases are TGTGCCATCAGTGAGTCGGACTTTAACACCGGGGAGCTGTTTTTT. It encodes CAISESDFNTGELFF.

Many counts were recorded for this clonotype. The gene calls are TRBV20-1 and TRBJ1-1, with a weak D call TRBD1 (5 bases). Per the germline V gene, CDR1 is DFQATT and CDR2 is SNEGSKA (reference sequence). This CDR3 region has 12 residues. The CDR3: CSGGRMNTEAFF. In DNA form, the CDR3 reads TGCAGCGGGGGGAGAATGAACACTGAAGCTTTCTTT.

About this clonotype itself: A much larger clonotype is one base distant, so this may be a read error. The V call is TRBV18, the J call TRBJ2-1; 10 nucleotides align to TRBD2. Judging by the DNA end, TRBJ2-7 fits better; the J call may be wrong. Germline CDR1 is KGHSH and CDR2 is LQKENI. The CDR3 loop spans 14 amino acids. In nucleotides, the CDR3 is TGTGCCAGCTCACCTAGCGGGGGGCTTAATGAGCAGTACTTC. Translating gives CASSPSGGLNEQYF.

A note on this clonotype: This may be a read error: a much more frequent sequence differs by one nucleotide. The chain joins TRBV7-2 to TRBJ2-3; D might be TRBD1 or TRBD2, each matching 5 bases. From germline, CDR1 is SGHTA and CDR2 FQGNSA. The CDR3 extends over 16 amino acids. Deletions cut 7 bases from V and 0 bases from J, with 17 bases between. CDR3 sequence reads: CASNQMAGSSTDTQYF. CDR3 in DNA: TGTGCCAGCAACCAAATGGCAGGGAGCAGCACAGATACGCAGTATTTT.

This chain links TRBV30 with TRBJ2-3; 9 nucleotides match TRBD2. V was clipped by 2 bases and J by 1 base; unmatched bases: 4. In germline, CDR1 is GTSNPN, CDR2 SVGIG (reference sequence). The CDR3 extends over 15 amino acids. The CDR3 region has the DNA TGTGCCTGGAGTCATAGCGGGGGTGGCACAGATACGCAGTATTTT. Translated: CAWSHSGGGTDTQYF. The whole variable domain, filled in from reference TRBV30 and TRBJ2-3, reads SQTIHQWPATLVQPVGSPLSLECTVEGTSNPNLYWYRQAAGRGLQLLFYSVGIGQISSEVPQNLSASRPQDRQFILSSKKLLLSDSGFYLCAWSHSGGGTDTQYFGPGTRLTVL.

The rearrangement uses TRBV6-5 and TRBJ2-7, with 8 positions matching TRBD1. Looked up from germline, CDR1 is MNHEY and CDR2 is SVGAGI. V lost 5 bases to trimming and J lost 10 bases; unmatched junction nucleotides: 10. The CDR3 runs 13 residues. CDR3 amino acids: CASSQGQGRAQYF. CDR3 sequence (DNA): TGTGCCAGCAGTCAAGGACAGGGACGCGCCCAGTACTTC.

This clonotype was recorded at least ten times. This chain connects TRBV12-3 or TRBV12-4 to TRBJ2-7; D may be TRBD1 (6 bases). The V gene lost 6 bases and the J gene lost 0 bases, with 12 bases spanning the gap. This CDR3 has 14 residues. CDR3: CASSSTGTSYEQYF. The CDR3, as DNA: TGTGCCAGCAGCTCGACAGGAACCTCCTACGAGCAGTACTTC.

This clonotype was counted between two and nine times. This may stem from a read error, because a much larger clone lies one nucleotide away. V and J are TRBV5-1 and TRBJ1-2; a possible D gene is TRBD1 (6 bases). Trimming shortened V by 7 bases and J by 6 bases, and 19 bases separated the two germline ends. CDR3 length equals 14 residues. Per germline, CDR1 SGHRS and CDR2 YFSETQ. The CDR3 nucleotides are TGCGCCAGCCGAGCGGCAGGGGATAGCCATGGCTACACCTTC. Protein sequence: CASRAAGDSHGYTF.

This clonotype was observed many times. The V gene is TRBV29-1, the J gene TRBJ2-5; weak D call: TRBD2 (6 bases). The V end was cut by 3 bases, the J end by 7 bases, with 18 bases between. Germline CDR1 and CDR2: SQVTM and ANQGSEA. The CDR3 loop spans 14 amino acids. The DNA of the CDR3 is TGCAGCGTTGATCCCCAGGAGGGGAGAGCGACCCAGTACTTC. Translation: CSVDPQEGRATQYF.

A note on this clonotype: This could be a read error, since a much larger clone is one nucleotide away. The genes are TRBV7-2 and TRBJ1-2; 7 bases map to TRBD1. The CDR3 has 14 residues. J gave up 8 bases and V 5 bases, and 11 bases lay outside the gene matches. From germline, CDR1 is SGHTA and CDR2 FQGNSA. The CDR3 is CASSPMGTDAGYTF. The CDR3 coding sequence is TGTGCCAGCAGCCCCATGGGGACAGATGCCGGCTACACCTTC.

A note on this clonotype: The germline gene is not matched at one end of the junction; a read error may be the cause. The V call is TRBV27, the J call TRBJ2-5, with D possibly TRBD1 on 5 matching bases. This CDR3 is 17 amino acids long. Germline assignment: CDR1 MNHEY and CDR2 SMNVEV (reference sequence). The CDR3 DNA sequence: TGTGCCAGCAGACCTCATGGCAGGGCGACCGTATTTTACGAGCAGGACTTC. Amino acids: CASRPHGRATVFYEQDF.

The table lists this clonotype with many counts. This chain links TRBV9 with TRBJ1-2; no firm D call. Germline-derived CDR1 and CDR2 are SGDLS and YYNGEE. Trimming took off 4 bases at V and 0 bases at J, with 13 bases between the two ends. CDR3 length equals 15 residues. For the CDR3, the DNA is TGTGCCAGCAGCCTCCGGACCGAGCCTAACTATGGCTACACCTTC. It is translated as CASSLRTEPNYGYTF. Filled out from reference TRBV9 and TRBJ1-2, the complete variable domain reads DSGVTQTPKHLITATGQRVTLRCSPRSGDLSVYWYQQSLDQGLQFLIQYYNGEERAKGNILERFSAQQFPDLHSELNLSSLELGDSALYFCASSLRTEPNYGYTFGSGTRLTVV.

This clonotype was seen only a few times. The chain links TRBV30 to TRBJ1-5; TRBD1 matches at 7 bases. Germline CDR1 is GTSNPN and CDR2 is SVGIG (reference sequence). The V and J ends lost 1 base and 4 bases, in that order; junction bases with no gene match: 4. The CDR3 runs to 14 residues. The CDR3 DNA follows: TGTGCCTGGAGTGAGGGGACAGAGAATCAGCCCCAGCATTTT. Translation: CAWSEGTENQPQHF.

This clonotype was detected only a few times. The junction departs from the called germline gene at one end, perhaps through a read error. This rearrangement joins TRBV24-1 to TRBJ2-5; TRBD2 agrees at 8 bases. The CDR3 length is 17 residues. Germline CDR1 KGHDR, CDR2 SFDVKD. The CDR3 sequence: CATSQGVLAGAQETRYF. The DNA of the CDR3 is TGTGCCACCAGTCAAGGCGTTCTAGCGGGCGCTCAAGAGACCCGGTACTTC.

This clonotype was found many times. The chain has TRBV20-1 and TRBJ2-1; D remains unclear. Germline V gene sequence: CDR1 DFQATT, CDR2 SNEGSKA (reference sequence). Trimming removed 2 bases at V and 0 bases at J, with 11 bases between. This CDR3 is built from 15 residues. CDR3 residues: CSARSSLSSYNEQFF. CDR3 DNA: TGCAGTGCTAGATCCAGCCTGAGCTCCTACAATGAGCAGTTCTTC.

This clonotype was observed many times. V gene TRBV12-3 or TRBV12-4 combines with J gene TRBJ2-4; D gene unclear. The V end lost 3 bases, the J end lost 2 bases, and 5 bases lay between the germline ends. The CDR3 contains 13 residues. This CDR3 reads CASSFFPKNIQYF. DNA for the CDR3: TGTGCCAGCAGTTTCTTTCCCAAAAACATTCAGTACTTC.

This clonotype was recorded at least ten times. This rearrangement joins TRBV27 to TRBJ2-5, with TRBD2 matching over 11 bases. The CDR3 totals 14 residues. Germline V CDR1 and CDR2: MNHEY, SMNVEV (reference sequence). Losses at the gene ends were 5 bases for V and 7 bases for J; bases not matched to a gene: 6. CDR3 amino acids: CASSPWTSGLTQYF. The CDR3 DNA sequence: TGTGCCAGCAGTCCCTGGACTAGCGGGTTGACCCAGTACTTC.